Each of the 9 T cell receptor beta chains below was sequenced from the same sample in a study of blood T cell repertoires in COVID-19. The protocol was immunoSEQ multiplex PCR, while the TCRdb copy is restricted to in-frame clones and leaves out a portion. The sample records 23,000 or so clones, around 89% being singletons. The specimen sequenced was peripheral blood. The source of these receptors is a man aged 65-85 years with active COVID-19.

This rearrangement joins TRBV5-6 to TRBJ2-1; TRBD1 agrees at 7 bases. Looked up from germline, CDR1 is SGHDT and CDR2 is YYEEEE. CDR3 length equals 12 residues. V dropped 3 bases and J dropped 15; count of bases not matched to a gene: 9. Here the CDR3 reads CASSWNRGLWFF. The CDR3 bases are TGTGCCAGCAGCTGGAACAGGGGTTTGTGGTTCTTC.

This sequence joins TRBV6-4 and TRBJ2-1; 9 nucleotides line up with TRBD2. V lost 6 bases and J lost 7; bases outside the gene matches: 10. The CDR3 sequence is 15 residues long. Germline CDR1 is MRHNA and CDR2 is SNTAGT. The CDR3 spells CASSVAGGPGNEQFF. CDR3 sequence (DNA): TGTGCCAGCAGCGTGGCGGGAGGGCCGGGTAATGAGCAGTTCTTC.

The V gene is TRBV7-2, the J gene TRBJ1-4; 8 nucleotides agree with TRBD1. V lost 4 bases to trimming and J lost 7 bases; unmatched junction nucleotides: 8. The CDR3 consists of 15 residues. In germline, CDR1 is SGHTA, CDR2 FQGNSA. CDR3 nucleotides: TGTGCCAGCAGCTCCGGGACAGGCTCTTCTGAAAAACTGTTTTTT. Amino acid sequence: CASSSGTGSSEKLFF.

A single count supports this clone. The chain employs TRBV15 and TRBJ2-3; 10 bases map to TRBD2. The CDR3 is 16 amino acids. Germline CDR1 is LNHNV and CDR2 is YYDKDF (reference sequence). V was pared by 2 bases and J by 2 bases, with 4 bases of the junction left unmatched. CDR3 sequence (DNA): TGTGCCACCAGCAGATCACTAGCGGGACCCACAGATACGCAGTATTTT. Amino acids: CATSRSLAGPTDTQYF.

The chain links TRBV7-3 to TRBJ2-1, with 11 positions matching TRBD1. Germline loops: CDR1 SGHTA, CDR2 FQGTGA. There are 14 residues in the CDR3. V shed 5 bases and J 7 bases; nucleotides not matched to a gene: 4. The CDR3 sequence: CASSQDRGLNEQFF. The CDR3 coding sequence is TGTGCCAGCAGCCAGGACAGGGGGCTGAATGAGCAGTTCTTC.

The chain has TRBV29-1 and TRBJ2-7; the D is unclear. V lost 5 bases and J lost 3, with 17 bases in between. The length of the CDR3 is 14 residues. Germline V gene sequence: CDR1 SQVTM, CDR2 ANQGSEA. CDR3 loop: CSVQLSGRNYEQYF. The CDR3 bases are TGCAGCGTTCAATTGTCCGGCAGGAACTACGAGCAGTACTTC.

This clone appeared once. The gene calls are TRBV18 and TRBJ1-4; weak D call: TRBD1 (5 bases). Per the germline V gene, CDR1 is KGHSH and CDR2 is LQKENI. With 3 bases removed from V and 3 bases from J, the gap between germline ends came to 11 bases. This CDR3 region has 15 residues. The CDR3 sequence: CASSPQGLANEKLFF. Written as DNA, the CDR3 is TGTGCCAGCTCACCCCAGGGTTTGGCTAATGAAAAACTGTTTTTT.

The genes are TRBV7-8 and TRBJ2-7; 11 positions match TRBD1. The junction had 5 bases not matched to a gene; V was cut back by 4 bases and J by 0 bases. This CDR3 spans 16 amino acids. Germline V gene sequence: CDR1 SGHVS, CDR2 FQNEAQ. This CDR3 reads CASSSRGQGGSYEQYF. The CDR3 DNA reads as TGTGCCAGCAGCTCCCGGGGACAGGGGGGCTCCTACGAGCAGTACTTC. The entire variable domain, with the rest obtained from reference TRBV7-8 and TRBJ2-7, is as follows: GAGVSQSPRYKVAKRGQDVALRCDPISGHVSLFWYQQALGQGPEFLTYFQNEAQLDKSGLPSDRFFAERPEGSVSTLKIQRTQQEDSAVYLCASSSRGQGGSYEQYFGPGTRLTVT.

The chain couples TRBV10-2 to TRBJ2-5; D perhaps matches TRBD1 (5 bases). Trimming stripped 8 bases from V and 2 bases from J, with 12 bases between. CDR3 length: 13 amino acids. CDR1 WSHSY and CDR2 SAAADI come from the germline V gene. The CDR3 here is CASLDTFQETQYF. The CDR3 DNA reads TGCGCCAGCTTGGACACCTTTCAAGAGACCCAGTACTTC.